This T cell receptor beta chain derives from a study of blood T cell repertoires in COVID-19. Study summary: Sample material is recorded as cDNA or gDNA derived from T cells, B-cell-depleted T cells, or PBMCs.

Only in-frame clones appear in the TCRdb table, and some are missing; sequencing was by immunoSEQ multiplex PCR. The sample has roughly 100,000 clones, around 82% seen once. CDR1 MDHEN and CDR2 SYDVKM come from the germline V gene. This CDR3 spans 16 amino acids. V shed 3 bases and J 5 bases; nucleotides not matched to a gene: 6. This rearrangement joins TRBV28 to TRBJ1-6, with 8 bases matching TRBD1. This TCR came from a human donor in a cohort sampled during active or convalescent COVID-19. What was sequenced was peripheral blood. In DNA form, the CDR3 reads TGTGCCAGCAGTTTCGGACAGGGTTGGAATAATTCACCCCTCCACTTT. Translation: CASSFGQGWNNSPLHF.